A single T cell receptor (beta chain) is shown here with its context. Its matching antigen is unknown. The source of the sample is a study of T cell responses to AZD1222 COVID-19 vaccine. Study-wide findings and caveats: Only six people who got AZD1222 tested seropositive at baseline.

Clones were sequenced by immunoSEQ multiplex PCR, and TCRdb holds only the in-frame ones, with some missing. Of almost 50,000 clones in the sample, under 85% were seen once. The germline V gene encodes CDR1 GTSNPN and CDR2 SVGIG (reference sequence). CDR3 length: 13 residues. Trimming removed 5 bases from V and 7 bases from J, with 15 bases in between. This clonotype originated in an adult in good health. The rearrangement joins TRBV30 to TRBJ1-5; no reliable D call. This sample comprised peripheral blood, obtained on day 0 of MenACWY control vaccination. The CDR3 nucleotides are TGTGCCTGGGGGAGCCTTTACGGACAGCCCCAGCATTTT. Translation gives CAWGSLYGQPQHF.